The present T cell receptor beta chain was sequenced within a study of blood T cell repertoires in COVID-19. Overall study: Sources were T cells, B-cell-depleted T cells, or PBMCs; the material itself was cDNA or gDNA.

Assay: immunoSEQ multiplex PCR; the TCRdb copy retains only in-frame clones and omits some. The sample lists about 380,000 clones, around 89% seen once, with approximately 1.2% in the top ten. Germline values: CDR1 MDHEN, CDR2 SYDVKM. This CDR3 region has 14 residues. The V and J ends lost 1 base and 7 bases, in that order; junction bases with no gene match: 5. The J gene is TRBJ1-2, the V gene TRBV28; 8 nucleotides align to TRBD1. Material for sequencing was peripheral blood. The sequence derives from a man in his forties with acute or convalescent COVID-19. The CDR3 DNA follows: TGTGCCAGCAGTTTATCAGGGGGCGCGGGTGGCTACACCTTC. Translation: CASSLSGGAGGYTF.